This TCR beta chain was identified during a study of blood T cell repertoires in COVID-19. Study summary: The United States, Italy and Spain supplied acute and convalescent COVID-19 samples.

Original processing methods: Researchers report that nucleated cell counts were estimated from reference gene primer amplification. Produced via immunoSEQ multiplex PCR; TCRdb's table is partial and in-frame only. That table is the source of V, J and clone size, and D and trimming were worked out from the DNA. Of over 200,000 clones listed, about 90% are singletons. Participant reports of clinical history set cohort assignment. The CDR3 totals 13 residues. CDR1 and CDR2 (germline): ENHRY, SYGVKD. V shed 10 bases and J shed 3 bases, with 12 bases lying between them. The sequenced material came from PBMCs or T cells enriched from blood (not recorded which). This receptor was obtained from a woman in her twenties or thirties who had been exposed to COVID-19. The J gene is TRBJ1-4, the V gene TRBV10-3; unclear D gene. The CDR3 loop is CATSGLANEKLFF. CDR3 in DNA: TGTGCCACTTCGGGGTTGGCTAATGAAAAACTGTTTTTT.